This TCR beta chain was sequenced in a study of T cell changes during pregnancy in multiple sclerosis. This table comes from immunoSEQ multiplex PCR, and its TCRdb copy is limited to in-frame clones, with some not included. The sample has about 21,000 clones, roughly 90% seen once. CDR3 size: 14 residues. Germline CDR1 reads SGHNT; CDR2 reads YYREEE (reference sequence). V was clipped by 3 bases and J by 3 bases, with 13 bases between them. This clonotype originated in a female donor with multiple sclerosis, enrolled in a pregnancy study. This chain links TRBV5-4 with TRBJ2-7, with a weak D call TRBD2 (6 bases). The sample here was CD4+ T cells from peripheral blood mononuclear cells, taken in the third trimester of pregnancy. CDR3 sequence (DNA): TGTGCCAGCAGCTCCGGGACTGACGGCTACGAGCAGTACTTC. Translated, it gives CASSSGTDGYEQYF.